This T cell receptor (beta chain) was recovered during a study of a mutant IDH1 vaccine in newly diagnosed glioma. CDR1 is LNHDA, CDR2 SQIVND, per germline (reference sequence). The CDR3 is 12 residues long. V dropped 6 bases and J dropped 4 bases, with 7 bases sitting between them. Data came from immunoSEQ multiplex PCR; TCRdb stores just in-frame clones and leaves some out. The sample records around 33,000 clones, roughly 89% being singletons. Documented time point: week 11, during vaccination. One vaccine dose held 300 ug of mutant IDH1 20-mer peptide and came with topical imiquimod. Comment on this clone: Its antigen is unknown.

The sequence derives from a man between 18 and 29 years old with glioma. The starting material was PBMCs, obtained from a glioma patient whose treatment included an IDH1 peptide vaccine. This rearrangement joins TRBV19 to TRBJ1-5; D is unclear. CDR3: CASSPRNQPQHF. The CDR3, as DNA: TGTGCCAGTAGCCCAAGGAATCAGCCCCAGCATTTT.